The rows below give T cell receptor beta chains drawn from one sample of a study of cytotoxic CD8 clonotypes in ibrutinib-treated CLL. Profiling relied on immunoSEQ multiplex PCR, and the TCRdb table lists in-frame clones only, not all of them. Here the sample spans roughly 51,000 clones, about half being singletons. The sequenced sample was PBMCs, obtained after 12 months of ibrutinib treatment. Receptor source: a human donor with chronic lymphocytic leukemia. CDR3s include the opening cysteine and the closing phenylalanine or tryptophan. Each record gives: D gene, J gene, V gene, clone size, CDR3 DNA, CDR3 protein. The D gene is left open where the match is weak. For some rows the clone size is stated as once, few or many, or as a class when expanded; others skip it.

TRBD2 | TRBJ2-7 | TRBV27 | - | TGTGCCAGCAGTTTGGCCAGCGGGAGATACGAGCAGTACTTC | CASSLASGRYEQYF
- | TRBJ2-7 | TRBV7-8 | - | TGTGCCAGCAGCCCCTACCTGGTGGACGAGCAGTACTTC | CASSPYLVDEQYF
- | TRBJ2-3 | TRBV10-3 | few | TGTGCCATCAGCCCGACAGGCACAGATACGCAGTATTTT | CAISPTGTDTQYF
- | TRBJ1-2 | TRBV2 | - | TGTGCCAGCAGTCCTCTTGACTATGGCTACACCTTC | CASSPLDYGYTF
TRBD2 | TRBJ2-2 | TRBV7-2 | - | TGTGCCAGCAGCCCCGCTGGCGGGAGAGTAACCGGGGAGCTGTTTTTT | CASSPAGGRVTGELFF
- | TRBJ2-3 | TRBV5-6 | - | TGTGCCAGCAGCTTGCTAGGCAGCGGAAGCACAGATACGCAGTATTTT | CASSLLGSGSTDTQYF
TRBD2 | TRBJ2-2 | TRBV10-2 | many | TGCGCCACTTCGACTAGCGGCCTAACCGGGGAGCTGTTTTTT | CATSTSGLTGELFF
- | TRBJ1-4 | TRBV4-2 | - | TGTGCCAGCAGCCAAGAGGACTGGACGGCAACTAATGAAAAACTGTTTTTT | CASSQEDWTATNEKLFF
- | TRBJ2-7 | TRBV28 | - | TGTGCCAGCAGCTCCAGGCGCCCCGAGCAGTACTTC | CASSSRRPEQYF
- | TRBJ2-5 | TRBV28 | - | TGTGCCAGCAGCCGGACCCAAGAGACCCAGTACTTC | CASSRTQETQYF
- | TRBJ1-4 | TRBV18 | - | TGTGCCAGCTCACCACAGGGCGACCCAAAACTGTTTTTT | CASSPQGDPKLFF
- | TRBJ2-5 | TRBV18 | - | TGTGCCAGCTCACCACGGCAGGGGCCCCAAGAGACCCAGTACTTC | CASSPRQGPQETQYF
- | TRBJ1-4 | TRBV18 | - | TGTGCCAGCTCACCAGCGATCGATGAAAAACTGTTTTTT | CASSPAIDEKLFF
- | TRBJ1-1 | TRBV7-6 | - | TGTGCCAGCATATCAGGGACGAACACTGAAGCTTTCTTT | CASISGTNTEAFF
TRBD1 | TRBJ2-7 | TRBV6-6 | - | TGTGCCAGCAGCTCCCCTTACAGGGGGTCCTACGAGCAGTACTTC | CASSSPYRGSYEQYF
TRBD2 | TRBJ2-7 | TRBV7-2 | - | TGTGCCAGCAGCTTAGGGGTTAGCGGGGGCTCCTACGAGCAGTACTTC | CASSLGVSGGSYEQYF
- | TRBJ2-4 | TRBV29-1 | - | TGCAGCGTTGGCGGCGGGACCAAAAACATTCAGTACTTC | CSVGGGTKNIQYF
TRBD1 | TRBJ2-7 | TRBV7-2 | once | TGTGCCAGCAGCTCGTCCGGGACAGGGATCGAGCAGTACTTC | CASSSSGTGIEQYF
TRBD2 | TRBJ2-5 | TRBV15 | - | TGTGCCACCAGCAGAGCCCTTTCTAGCGGGGGCGAGACCCAGTACTTC | CATSRALSSGGETQYF
- | TRBJ2-7 | TRBV27 | few | TGTGCCAGCAGTTTATCGGTAAGCTCCTACGAGCAGTACTTC | CASSLSVSSYEQYF
- | TRBJ2-3 | TRBV14 | few | TGTGCCAGCAGCCCAGAAGGCTGGGGAGGAGATACGCAGTATTTT | CASSPEGWGGDTQYF
TRBD1 | TRBJ1-3 | TRBV19 | - | TGTGCCAGTAGTTCCGGACAGGGGACAAACACCATATATTTT | CASSSGQGTNTIYF
TRBD2 | TRBJ2-7 | TRBV5-6 | - | TGTGCCAGCAGCCCCATCGGAACTAGCGGTTCCTACGAGCAGTACTTC | CASSPIGTSGSYEQYF
- | TRBJ1-1 | TRBV30 | few | TGTGCCTGGAGTGGGCAGGGGAACACTGAAGCTTTCTTT | CAWSGQGNTEAFF
- | TRBJ1-6 | TRBV7-6 | - | TGTGCCAGCAGCTTGTCAGGTCATGCCGAAAGTTCACCCCTCCACTTT | CASSLSGHAESSPLHF
- | TRBJ2-7 | TRBV11-3 | - | TGTGCCAGCAGCCCCGGGGCCGGAACGGGTGAGCAGTACTTC | CASSPGAGTGEQYF
TRBD1 | TRBJ2-7 | TRBV10-1 | - | TGCGCCAGCAACACCGGGACAGGGCCTGGGAACGAGCAGTACTTC | CASNTGTGPGNEQYF
- | TRBJ2-3 | TRBV10-3 | - | TGTGCCATCAGTCCCCCTCAGGGTACGCAGTATTTT | CAISPPQGTQYF
- | TRBJ2-2 | TRBV19 | few | TGTGCCAGTAGTATAGCGGCGAACACCGGGGAGCTGTTTTTT | CASSIAANTGELFF
- | TRBJ2-3 | TRBV7-2 | - | TGTGCCAGCAGCTTATCGGGTTTCGGGGCCACAGATACGCAGTATTTT | CASSLSGFGATDTQYF
TRBD1 | TRBJ1-2 | TRBV2 | few | TGTGCCAGACGGGACAGTGACTATGGCTACACCTTC | CARRDSDYGYTF
- | TRBJ1-5 | TRBV15 | - | TGTGCCACCAGCACCGGCGGGAGGGCTAGCAATCAGCCCCAGCATTTT | CATSTGGRASNQPQHF
- | TRBJ1-1 | TRBV11-2 | few | TGTGCCAGCAGCTTAGCCGGACGGGGGAGCACTGAAGCTTTCTTT | CASSLAGRGSTEAFF
- | TRBJ1-2 | TRBV9 | - | TGTGCCAGCAGCCCCCGGACGAGATTGATAGGGAATGGCTACACCTTC | CASSPRTRLIGNGYTF
TRBD2 | TRBJ2-1 | TRBV10-1 | - | TGCGCCAGCAGTGACGGGACTAGCGGGGGGAACAATGAGCAGTTCTTC | CASSDGTSGGNNEQFF
- | TRBJ1-2 | TRBV4-2 | - | TGTGCCAGCAGCTTGGGTTTGGGGAGAACTAACTATGGCTACACCTTC | CASSLGLGRTNYGYTF
- | TRBJ2-7 | TRBV7-2 | few | TGTGCCAGCAGCTTCGGACTCATCTACGAGCAGTACTTC | CASSFGLIYEQYF
TRBD2 | TRBJ2-3 | TRBV7-2 | - | TGTGCCAGCAGCTTAACTAGCGGGAGGGGCGCGCAGTATTTT | CASSLTSGRGAQYF
- | TRBJ2-5 | TRBV7-9 | - | TGTGCCAGCAGCTTAGTGGTAGAGACCCAGTACTTC | CASSLVVETQYF
- | TRBJ2-2 | TRBV19 | - | TGTGCCAGTAGTATACCCCCGGGGAGGACAAACACCGGGGAGCTGTTTTTT | CASSIPPGRTNTGELFF
TRBD2 | TRBJ2-3 | TRBV4-1 | few | TGCGCCAGCAGCCAGGGCCGGGCTAGCGGGGACGCAGATACGCAGTATTTT | CASSQGRASGDADTQYF
- | TRBJ2-3 | TRBV6-1 | - | TGTGCCAGCAGTGCGGGCGGGAGCACAGATACGCAGTATTTT | CASSAGGSTDTQYF
- | TRBJ1-5 | TRBV11-2 | few | TGTGCCAGCAGCCCTGGGAGGGAGGAGCAGCCCCAGCATTTT | CASSPGREEQPQHF
TRBD2 | TRBJ2-1 | TRBV5-1 | - | TGCGCCAGCAGCCCCACTAGCGGGAGAATCGTTTACAATGAGCAGTTCTTC | CASSPTSGRIVYNEQFF
TRBD1 | TRBJ1-3 | TRBV6-6 | - | TGTGCCAGCACCTTGGACAGGGGGCCAGAAAACACCATATATTTT | CASTLDRGPENTIYF
TRBD2 | TRBJ2-1 | TRBV5-4 | many | TGTGCCAGCAGACCTGAGCGGGACGGGTACAATGAGCAGTTCTTC | CASRPERDGYNEQFF
- | TRBJ2-1 | TRBV2 | - | TGTGCCAGCAGTGGAGCAGGGAGTGAGCAGTTCTTC | CASSGAGSEQFF
- | TRBJ2-7 | TRBV7-2 | - | TGTGCCAGCAGCTTAGATCCTCGGGTCGGGGAGCAGTACTTC | CASSLDPRVGEQYF
- | TRBJ1-1 | TRBV7-2 | few | TGTGCCAGCAGCTTAATGGAGAGCACTGAAGCTTTCTTT | CASSLMESTEAFF